A selection of T cell receptor beta chains follows, all from one sample in a study of cytomegalovirus exposure and HLA in healthy donors. Profiled with immunoSEQ multiplex PCR; TCRdb holds only in-frame clones, not every one. The sample yields 180,000 or so clones, around 78% seen once. Sequenced: PBMCs. The receptors shown here come from a young woman in good health and CMV-seropositive. The CDR3 runs from the conserved cysteine through the conserved F or W. A D gene is named only where the DNA matches it firmly. Size values are once, few and many counts, or a class for expanded clones, and some rows have none.

NA,few,TRBJ2-2,TRBV18,TGTGCCAGCTCACCGGGCGTCTCCCCCGGGGAGCTGTTTTTT,CASSPGVSPGELFF
TRBD1,NA,TRBJ1-2,TRBV29-1,TGCAGCGTTGAAGGGGACAGAAATGGCTACACCTTC,CSVEGDRNGYTF
NA,NA,TRBJ1-4,TRBV7-9,TGTGCCAGCAGCTCAGGGCTTTCTAATGAAAAACTGTTTTTT,CASSSGLSNEKLFF
TRBD2,NA,TRBJ2-3,TRBV6-4,TGTGCCAGCAGTGACGGGCTAGCGGGACGAGATACGCAGTATTTT,CASSDGLAGRDTQYF
TRBD2,few,TRBJ2-1,TRBV4-3,TGCGCCAGCAGCCAAGATCTACTAGCGGGAGACCCTGAGCAGTTCTTC,CASSQDLLAGDPEQFF
NA,few,TRBJ1-6,TRBV19,TGTGCCAGTAGTTTAATCGGGGGAACCCTCCACTTT,CASSLIGGTLHF
TRBD1,NA,TRBJ2-3,TRBV5-1,TGCGCCAGCAGCTTATCGGGACAGGGAGGGGCAGATACGCAGTATTTT,CASSLSGQGGADTQYF
NA,NA,TRBJ1-1,TRBV30,TGTGCCTGGAGTGGGGCCTCTTTGGGGCTATCGAACACTGAAGCTTTCTTT,CAWSGASLGLSNTEAFF
TRBD2,NA,TRBJ2-3,TRBV5-4,TGTGCCAGCAGCTTGGATGCGGGAGGCGGCACAGATACGCAGTATTTT,CASSLDAGGGTDTQYF
TRBD1,NA,TRBJ2-5,TRBV4-3,TGCGCCAGCAGCCTCGACAGGGGCGTAGGCCAAGAGACCCAGTACTTC,CASSLDRGVGQETQYF
NA,NA,TRBJ2-6,TRBV18,TGTGCCAGCTCACCAGGTGCCTCTGGGGCCAATGTCCTGACTTTC,CASSPGASGANVLTF
TRBD1,NA,TRBJ1-1,TRBV30,TGTGCCTGGAGTCCCCGACAGGGGATTAACACTGAAGCTTTCTTT,CAWSPRQGINTEAFF
TRBD1,NA,TRBJ1-2,TRBV5-4,TGTGCCAGCAGCGCGGGACAGGGGAGGGATGGCTACACCTTC,CASSAGQGRDGYTF
TRBD1,NA,TRBJ1-3,TRBV5-5,TGTGCCAGCAGCTCGACAGGGGCTGGAAACACCATATATTTT,CASSSTGAGNTIYF
TRBD1,NA,TRBJ2-7,TRBV5-1,TGCGCCAGCAGCTTTAACCAGGGGGCTAGGTACGAGCAGTACTTC,CASSFNQGARYEQYF
TRBD1,NA,TRBJ2-2,TRBV5-1,TGCGCCAGCAGTTACCCGGGACAGGGGGCCAGAACCGGGGAGCTGTTTTTT,CASSYPGQGARTGELFF
TRBD1,NA,TRBJ2-1,TRBV29-1,TGCAGCGGTGGGACAGGGGGGGACAATGAGCAGTTCTTC,CSGGTGGDNEQFF
NA,once,TRBJ1-6,TRBV28,TGTGCCAGCAGCTTAAGCGGGACGTCTTATAATTCACCCCTCCACTTT,CASSLSGTSYNSPLHF
NA,NA,TRBJ1-5,TRBV19,TGTGCCAGTAGGAGAACAGACCGTGCATCCCCGCCCCAGCATTTT,CASRRTDRASPPQHF
TRBD1,NA,TRBJ1-5,TRBV6-6,TGTGCCAGCAGAGGGACAGGGGGCTTAGAACAGCCCCAGCATTTT,CASRGTGGLEQPQHF
NA,NA,TRBJ1-6,TRBV11-2,TGTGCCAGCAGCTTAGTGGCCGGGAGCTCACCCCTCCACTTT,CASSLVAGSSPLHF
TRBD2,NA,TRBJ2-7,TRBV7-9,TGTGCCAGCAGCCGAGACGGTAGACTAGCGGTCCACGAGCAGTACTTC,CASSRDGRLAVHEQYF
TRBD1,NA,TRBJ2-7,TRBV19,TGTGCCAGTAGTACGTTGACAGGGTTCAGCGAGCAGTACTTC,CASSTLTGFSEQYF
NA,NA,TRBJ1-1,TRBV29-1,TGCAGCGTCCCAAAGGACAGTACCCTTGAAGCTTTCTTT,CSVPKDSTLEAFF
TRBD2,few,TRBJ2-3,TRBV14,TGTGCCAGCAGCCAAAGGATTTCTGGCGGGGGTACGCAGTATTTT,CASSQRISGGGTQYF
NA,NA,TRBJ1-2,TRBV18,TGTGCCAGCTCACCGACAGGCGGATCCTATGGCTACACCTTC,CASSPTGGSYGYTF
TRBD1,NA,TRBJ1-5,TRBV2,TGTGCCAGCAGCGCGGGACAGGTCCACAATCAGCCCCAGCATTTT,CASSAGQVHNQPQHF
NA,NA,TRBJ2-1,TRBV10-1,TGCGCCAGCAGTGACGACTATTTTGCCCATGAGCAGTTCTTC,CASSDDYFAHEQFF
TRBD1,once,TRBJ1-2,TRBV2,TGTGCCACCATTGGGGGACAGGGGGGAGGGTATGGCTACACCTTC,CATIGGQGGGYGYTF
TRBD1,NA,TRBJ1-2,TRBV27,TGTGCCAGCAGTCAACAGGGGATTAACTATGGCTACACCTTC,CASSQQGINYGYTF
TRBD1,NA,TRBJ2-5,TRBV7-2,TGTGCCAGCAGCTATCAGGGGGCGACCACCCAAGAGACCCAGTACTTC,CASSYQGATTQETQYF
TRBD1,once,TRBJ1-5,TRBV28,TGTGCCAGCCTCAGACAGGGTAGCAATCAGCCCCAGCATTTT,CASLRQGSNQPQHF
NA,NA,TRBJ1-5,TRBV28,TGTGCCAGCAGTTCGGCCCAGGGAGGTTTCGATCAGCCCCAGCATTTT,CASSSAQGGFDQPQHF
TRBD2,NA,TRBJ2-7,TRBV7-9,TGTGCCAGCAGCTTGGGACTAGCGATCGAGCAGTACTTC,CASSLGLAIEQYF
TRBD1,NA,TRBJ2-2,TRBV28,TGTGCCAGCAGTAGGACAGGACTCACCGGGGAGCTGTTTTTT,CASSRTGLTGELFF
NA,NA,TRBJ1-2,TRBV28,TGTGCCATCGGGGGCGGGGGCAACTATGGCTACACCTTC,CAIGGGGNYGYTF
TRBD1,NA,TRBJ2-7,TRBV27,TGTGCCAGCAGTCCCGGGACAGAAAAATACGAGCAGTACTTC,CASSPGTEKYEQYF
NA,NA,TRBJ1-6,TRBV7-2,TGTGCCAGCAGCCTTATGGGGGCCAGGGGAGATTCACCCCTCCACTTT,CASSLMGARGDSPLHF
TRBD1,NA,TRBJ1-1,TRBV15,TGTGCCACCAGTGCGACAGGGGGAAACACTGAAGCTTTCTTT,CATSATGGNTEAFF
NA,NA,TRBJ1-5,TRBV19,TGTGCCAGTAGTATCGGGGGGGGTAGCGATCAGCCCCAGCATTTT,CASSIGGGSDQPQHF
TRBD1,few,TRBJ1-2,TRBV5-4,TGTGCCAGCAGCCCAGGGGGCGAGCTTGGCTACACCTTC,CASSPGGELGYTF
TRBD1,few,TRBJ2-7,TRBV27,TGTGCCAGCAGTCCTCTGGGACAGGGGGCGGGCGAGCAGTACTTC,CASSPLGQGAGEQYF
NA,NA,TRBJ2-7,TRBV21-1,TGTGCCAGCACGACAGGGATTTGCTACGAGCAGTACTTC,CASTTGICYEQYF
NA,NA,TRBJ1-1,TRBV30,TGTGCCTGGAGTGTACTTTTTGGGGGGGAAGCTTTCTTT,CAWSVLFGGEAFF
NA,few,TRBJ2-1,TRBV27,TGTGCCAGCAGTTCGCCAGCGGGTTACAATGAGCAGTTCTTC,CASSSPAGYNEQFF